The next 27 T cell receptor beta chains were all read from a single sample in a study of blood T cell repertoires in COVID-19. The table came from immunoSEQ multiplex PCR; TCRdb's copy has only in-frame clones and leaves some out. The table lists 300,000 to 350,000 clones, about 90% of them singletons. The sample consisted of peripheral blood. The receptors were gathered from a woman aged 40 to 50 with COVID-19, enrolled during active disease.

The V call is TRBV9, the J call TRBJ1-1; D might be TRBD1 (6 bases). The V gene's germline CDR1 is SGDLS and CDR2 YYNGEE. The CDR3 has 14 amino acids. The germline V and J ends were trimmed by 0 bases and 7 bases, with 13 bases remaining between them. The CDR3: CASSVASQGNEAFF. CDR3 nucleotide sequence: TGTGCCAGCAGCGTAGCCTCCCAGGGGAATGAAGCTTTCTTT.

This clone was recorded a few times. CDR3 DNA sequence: TGTGCCAGCAGCCAAGGACAGGGCAATCAGCCCCAGCATTTT. Translating gives CASSQGQGNQPQHF. The genes are TRBV4-2 and TRBJ1-5; TRBD1 might be the D (6 bases). There are 14 residues in the CDR3. Germline V gene sequence: CDR1 LGHNA, CDR2 YNFKEQ. V shed 1 base and J shed 2 bases, with 6 bases lying between them.

The V gene is TRBV10-3, the J gene TRBJ2-3; no firm D call. The germline V and J ends were trimmed by 6 bases and 0 bases, with 13 bases remaining between them. This CDR3 contains 15 residues. The germline gives CDR1 ENHRY, CDR2 SYGVKD. CDR3 DNA sequence: TGTGCCATCAGCCGGCAGACTGGGAGCACAGATACGCAGTATTTT. As protein: CAISRQTGSTDTQYF.

This clone appeared a single time. The chain joins TRBV7-9 to TRBJ1-2; no firm D call. Germline CDR1 and CDR2: SEHNR and FQNEAQ (reference sequence). CDR3 length: 17 residues. Between the trimmed V and J ends, which lost 1 base and 5 bases, there was a span of 20 bases. CDR3 sequence: CASSLVFAGETDYGYTF. The DNA of the CDR3 is TGTGCCAGCAGCTTAGTCTTCGCGGGAGAGACGGATTATGGCTACACCTTC.

The J gene is TRBJ2-7, the V gene TRBV27; TRBD1 aligns across 7 bases. The CDR3 is made up of 17 amino acids. The J segment lost 2 bases and the V segment lost 2 bases, leaving 12 bases of the junction unmatched. From germline, CDR1 is MNHEY and CDR2 SMNVEV (reference sequence). CDR3 in amino acids: CASSLRSMTGPAYEQYF. CDR3 nucleotide sequence: TGTGCCAGCAGTTTACGTTCCATGACAGGGCCGGCCTACGAGCAGTACTTC.

The CDR3 DNA sequence: TGTGCCAGCAGCCCGCGCCGTAGACTAGCGGGGGGGAGCACAGATACGCAGTATTTT. The encoded protein is CASSPRRRLAGGSTDTQYF. This chain connects TRBV7-2 to TRBJ2-3; 14 positions agree with TRBD2. Germline V lookup: CDR1 SGHTA, CDR2 FQGNSA. Trimming removed 5 bases from V and 0 bases from J; junction bases left unmatched: 10. The CDR3 is 19 residues long.

The V and J genes are TRBV3-1 (or the pseudogene TRBV3-2) and TRBJ2-1; possible D gene TRBD1, 6 bases. V lost 5 bases and J lost 0, with 14 bases in between. This CDR3 has 16 residues. CDR1 and CDR2 from the germline V gene are LGHDT and YNNKEL (reference sequence). DNA for the CDR3: TGTGCCAGCAGCGCGCGAGGGGGAAGCTCCTACAATGAGCAGTTCTTC. Amino acid sequence: CASSARGGSSYNEQFF.

The rearrangement uses TRBV30 and TRBJ2-7; 11 bases are shared with TRBD1. Germline V gene lookup returns CDR1 GTSNPN and CDR2 SVGIG (reference sequence). This CDR3 has 13 residues. Germline trimming cut 3 bases from V and 7 bases from J; bases unmatched to any gene: 5. CDR3 in DNA: TGTGCCTGGAGGAGGACAGGGGGCAGGGAGCAGTACTTC. Protein product: CAWRRTGGREQYF.

The rearrangement uses TRBV6-5 and TRBJ2-7; tentatively, D is TRBD2 (6 bases). The V end lost 10 bases, the J end lost 4 bases, and 17 bases lay between the germline ends. Germline V lookup: CDR1 MNHEY, CDR2 SVGAGI. The CDR3 is 13 amino acids. CDR3 coding DNA: TGTGCCATCTCACGCCGGGAGCAATACGAGCAGTACTTC. Protein product: CAISRREQYEQYF.

The chain combines TRBV3-1 (or the pseudogene TRBV3-2) with TRBJ1-6, with a tentative D call TRBD1 (5 bases). The CDR3 is 15 amino acids. In germline, CDR1 is LGHDT, CDR2 YNNKEL (reference sequence). Deletions cut 2 bases from V and 7 bases from J, with 12 bases between. The CDR3 region is CASSQFRDRNSPLHF. The CDR3 DNA is TGTGCCAGCAGCCAATTCAGGGATAGGAATTCACCCCTCCACTTT.

The V and J genes are TRBV27 and TRBJ1-4; D uncertain. Germline V gene data show CDR1 as MNHEY and CDR2 as SMNVEV (reference sequence). The CDR3 extends over 13 amino acids. V lost 3 bases and J lost 8, with 10 bases in between. The CDR3 region is CASSFVGREKLFF. CDR3 coding DNA: TGTGCCAGCAGTTTCGTGGGCCGGGAAAAACTGTTTTTT.

The chain uses TRBV9 and TRBJ2-7, with no clear D. Trimming took off 0 bases at V and 0 bases at J, with 10 bases between the two ends. This CDR3 contains 15 residues. Germline loops: CDR1 SGDLS, CDR2 YYNGEE. The CDR3 DNA is TGTGCCAGCAGCGTAGCTAAGAACTTCTCCTACGAGCAGTACTTC. Its translation: CASSVAKNFSYEQYF.

V and J are TRBV7-9 and TRBJ1-2; 12 bases fit TRBD1. Trimming took 5 bases from V and 2 from J; bases not matched to a gene: 9. The CDR3 is 17 residues long. Germline CDR1 and CDR2: SEHNR and FQNEAQ (reference sequence). The CDR3 sequence is CASSLTGQGAGNYGYTF. In DNA, the CDR3 is TGTGCCAGCAGCCTGACGGGACAGGGGGCGGGAAACTATGGCTACACCTTC. The entire variable domain, with the rest obtained from reference TRBV7-9 and TRBJ1-2, is as follows: DTGVSQNPRHKITKRGQNVTFRCDPISEHNRLYWYRQTLGQGPEFLTYFQNEAQLEKSRLLSDRFSAERPKGSFSTLEIQRTEQGDSAMYLCASSLTGQGAGNYGYTFGSGTRLTVV.

The chain uses TRBV5-4 and TRBJ1-6; 11 nucleotides match TRBD1. After removal of 5 bases from V and 7 bases from J, the junction contained 5 bases not matched to a gene. This CDR3 has 15 residues. CDR1 is SGHNT, CDR2 YYREEE, per germline (reference sequence). The CDR3 DNA is TGTGCCAGCAGACGGACAGGGGGCAGGAATTCACCCCTCCACTTT. It specifies CASRRTGGRNSPLHF.

The chain joins TRBV7-6 to TRBJ2-3, with 9 bases identical to TRBD2. The CDR3 runs 18 residues. V gave up 0 bases and J gave up 3 bases; unmatched junction bases: 10. Germline assignment: CDR1 SGHVS and CDR2 FNYEAQ. The CDR3 is CASSLARVGGRETDTQYF. CDR3 coding DNA: TGTGCCAGCAGCTTAGCGCGAGTCGGCGGGAGGGAAACAGATACGCAGTATTTT.

The genes are TRBV2 and TRBJ2-7, with TRBD2 matching over 12 bases. Germline CDR1 is SNHLY and CDR2 is FYNNEI. V was pared by 5 bases and J by 2 bases, with 4 bases of the junction left unmatched. The CDR3 consists of 15 residues. The CDR3 is CASSSRTSGTYEQYF. For the CDR3, the DNA is TGTGCCAGCAGTTCCCGGACTAGCGGGACCTACGAGCAGTACTTC. Using reference TRBV2 and TRBJ2-7 for the parts outside the CDR3, the full variable domain is EPEVTQTPSHQVTQMGQEVILRCVPISNHLYFYWYRQILGQKVEFLVSFYNNEISEKSEIFDDQFSVERPDGSNFTLKIRSTKLEDSAMYFCASSSRTSGTYEQYFGPGTRLTVT.

This clone was observed once. This sample includes further DNA sequences coding for the same CDR3. DNA for the CDR3: TGTGCCAGCAGTTTAACGGGGAATCAGCCCCAGCATTTT. This encodes CASSLTGNQPQHF. This chain uses TRBV12-3 or TRBV12-4 with TRBJ1-5; D uncertain. This CDR3 is built from 13 residues. The V gene lost 2 bases and the J gene lost 4 bases, with 6 bases spanning the gap.

The CDR3 reads CASSSGLAGGVQYNEQFF. CDR3 nucleotides: TGTGCCAGCAGCTCGGGACTAGCGGGAGGCGTGCAATACAATGAGCAGTTCTTC. The chain joins TRBV11-3 to TRBJ2-1; 15 positions agree with TRBD2. V was clipped by 4 bases and J by 4 bases; unmatched bases: 8. Germline V lookup: CDR1 SGHNT, CDR2 YENEEA. CDR3 length equals 18 residues.

This clone was counted once. The genes are TRBV28 and TRBJ2-1, with D tentatively TRBD1 (5 bases). CDR1 and CDR2 (germline): MDHEN, SYDVKM. The CDR3 has 13 residues. Deletions cut 2 bases from V and 6 bases from J, with 8 bases between. The CDR3 DNA reads as TGTGCCAGCAGTTTAATTCAGGGCAATGAGCAGTTCTTC. It yields the protein CASSLIQGNEQFF.

Written as DNA, the CDR3 is TGTGCCAGCAGTTTATCGCCCGGGAAAAACATTCAGTACTTC. Translating gives CASSLSPGKNIQYF. The chain couples TRBV27 to TRBJ2-4; D is unclear. This CDR3 has 14 amino acids. V lost 0 bases and J 4 bases, leaving 7 bases between the germline ends. Germline loops: CDR1 MNHEY, CDR2 SMNVEV (reference sequence).

The V gene is TRBV19, the J gene TRBJ2-1; the match to TRBD2 covers 12 bases. Germline assignment: CDR1 LNHDA and CDR2 SQIVND (reference sequence). This CDR3 contains 18 residues. Germline trimming cut 3 bases from V and 3 bases from J; bases unmatched to any gene: 9. As DNA, the CDR3 is TGTGCCAGTAGTATTCGGACTAGCGGGACCCTCGACTACAATGAGCAGTTCTTC. Translation: CASSIRTSGTLDYNEQFF.

V and J are TRBV7-9 and TRBJ2-2, with 7 positions matching TRBD2. Losses at the gene ends were 6 bases for V and 0 bases for J; bases not matched to a gene: 4. The CDR3 runs 15 residues. Germline values: CDR1 SEHNR, CDR2 FQNEAQ (reference sequence). CDR3 amino acids: CASRPGGTNTGELFF. In DNA, the CDR3 is TGTGCCAGCAGACCCGGGGGGACGAACACCGGGGAGCTGTTTTTT.

This chain links TRBV5-1 with TRBJ2-3; 7 positions agree with TRBD1. Trimming at V came to 4 bases and at J to 4 bases, leaving 6 bases not matched to a gene. CDR3 length equals 14 residues. The germline V gene has CDR1 SGHRS and CDR2 YFSETQ. CDR3 protein: CASSLGQESDTQYF. The CDR3 DNA follows: TGCGCCAGCAGCCTCGGACAGGAATCAGATACGCAGTATTTT. Variable domain in full (rest from reference TRBV5-1 and TRBJ2-3): KAGVTQTPRYLIKTRGQQVTLSCSPISGHRSVSWYQQTPGQGLQFLFEYFSETQRNKGNFPGRFSGRQFSNSRSEMNVSTLELGDSALYLCASSLGQESDTQYFGPGTRLTVL.

The chain carries TRBV6-2 or TRBV6-3 and TRBJ1-2; 7 bases align to TRBD1. The CDR3 loop spans 13 amino acids. V lost 2 bases to trimming and J lost 6 bases; unmatched junction nucleotides: 3. The germline CDR1 and CDR2 sequences are MNHEY and SVGEGT. CDR3 bases: TGTGCCAGCAGTTACATCCAGGGGGATGGCTACACCTTC. Amino acids: CASSYIQGDGYTF.

The V and J genes are TRBV15 and TRBJ2-2; D not resolved. V lost 0 bases and J 3 bases, leaving 5 bases between the germline ends. The CDR3 contains 14 residues. CDR1 is LNHNV, CDR2 YYDKDF, per germline (reference sequence). The CDR3 DNA reads as TGTGCCACCAGCAGAGATCTCGACACCGGGGAGCTGTTTTTT. As protein: CATSRDLDTGELFF.

The genes are TRBV5-1 and TRBJ2-3; D is perhaps TRBD2 (6 bases). Germline CDR1 SGHRS, CDR2 YFSETQ. This CDR3 comprises 15 residues. The germline V and J ends were trimmed by 5 bases and 0 bases, with 13 bases remaining between them. CDR3: CASSGLTESTDTQYF. The CDR3 nucleotides are TGCGCCAGCAGTGGACTAACCGAGAGCACAGATACGCAGTATTTT.

The gene calls are TRBV7-9 and TRBJ1-1; D is unresolved. There are 14 residues in the CDR3. V was cut by 4 bases and J by 4 bases, with 13 bases left in between. CDR1 SEHNR and CDR2 FQNEAQ come from the germline V gene (reference sequence). This CDR3 reads CASSSPREGTEAFF. CDR3 bases: TGTGCCAGCAGCTCCCCGAGGGAGGGCACTGAAGCTTTCTTT.